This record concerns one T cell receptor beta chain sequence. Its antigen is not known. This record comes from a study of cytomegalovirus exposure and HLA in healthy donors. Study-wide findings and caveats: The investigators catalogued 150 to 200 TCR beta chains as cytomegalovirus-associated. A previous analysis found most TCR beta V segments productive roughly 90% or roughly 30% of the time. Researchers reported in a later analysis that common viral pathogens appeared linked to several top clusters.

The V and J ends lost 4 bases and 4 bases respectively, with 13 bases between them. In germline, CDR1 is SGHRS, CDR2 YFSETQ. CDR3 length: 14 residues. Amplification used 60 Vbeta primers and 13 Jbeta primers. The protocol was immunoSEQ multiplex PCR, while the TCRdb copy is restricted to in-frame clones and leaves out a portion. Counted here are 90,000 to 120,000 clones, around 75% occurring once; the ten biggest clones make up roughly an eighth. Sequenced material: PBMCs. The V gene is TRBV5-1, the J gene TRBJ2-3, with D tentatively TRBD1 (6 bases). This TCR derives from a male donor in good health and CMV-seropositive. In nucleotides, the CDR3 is TGCGCCAGCAGCAGGACAGTGGGCGCAGATACGCAGTATTTT. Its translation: CASSRTVGADTQYF.